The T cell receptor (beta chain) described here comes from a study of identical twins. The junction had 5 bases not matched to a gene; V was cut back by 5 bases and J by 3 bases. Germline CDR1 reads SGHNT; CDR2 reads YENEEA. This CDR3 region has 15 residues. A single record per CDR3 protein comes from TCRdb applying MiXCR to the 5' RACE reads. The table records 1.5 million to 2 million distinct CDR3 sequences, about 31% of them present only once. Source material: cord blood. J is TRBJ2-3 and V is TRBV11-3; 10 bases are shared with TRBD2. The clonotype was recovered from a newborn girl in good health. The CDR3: CASSPGLAFTDTQYF. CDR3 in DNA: TGTGCCAGCAGCCCGGGACTAGCGTTTACAGATACGCAGTATTTT. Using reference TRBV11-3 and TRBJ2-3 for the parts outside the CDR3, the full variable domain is EAGVVQSPRYKIIEKKQPVAFWCNPISGHNTLYWYLQNLGQGPELLIRYENEEAVDDSQLPKDRFSAERLKGVDSTLKIQPAELGDSAVYLCASSPGLAFTDTQYFGPGTRLTVL.